The 25 T cell receptor beta chains given below trace back to one sample, sequenced in a study of OX40 agonist ivuxolimab in advanced cancers. Library generation was performed with the immunoSEQ multiplex PCR assay. Entries here come from immuneACCESS through TCRdb and include only in-frame sequences with V and J called. Some clones fail to appear in such tables; in the studies checked, an unresolved V gene covers under half of the shortfall, and the cause of the remainder is unknown. The sample table shows tens of thousands of clones, and approximately 83% are seen once. Clones ranked in the top ten supply 1.5% to 2% of the sample. The sequencing here drew on CD4+ or CD8+ T cells sorted from blood, taken in a trial of the OX40 agonist ivuxolimab. The receptor set was obtained from an adult with an advanced solid tumor such as melanoma, head and neck, liver or kidney cancer.

The rearrangement links TRBV5-1 to TRBJ1-2; D may be TRBD1 (5 bases). CDR3 length: 13 residues. V was shortened by 2 bases and J by 4 bases, with 9 bases between the two germline ends. From germline, CDR1 is SGHRS and CDR2 YFSETQ. The CDR3, as DNA: TGCGCCAGCAGCTTTGACAGCTTCTATGGCTACACCTTC. It yields the protein CASSFDSFYGYTF.

This clone is medium-sized by share. This sequence joins TRBV6-1 and TRBJ1-1; weak D call: TRBD1 (6 bases). CDR1 and CDR2 (germline): MNHNS, SASEGT. V was trimmed by 8 bases and J by 2 bases, leaving 12 bases between them. The CDR3 has 13 amino acids. The CDR3, as DNA: TGTGCCAGCTCAGGGGTCCATAACACTGAAGCTTTCTTT. Protein: CASSGVHNTEAFF.

V and J are TRBV7-2 and TRBJ2-4, with 13 bases aligning to TRBD2. This CDR3 has 18 residues. J lost 8 bases, V lost 2 bases, and 12 bases had no gene match. Germline lookup yields CDR1 SGHTA and CDR2 FQGNSA. CDR3 sequence: CASSLFRLAGGETDIQYF. The CDR3 nucleotides read TGTGCCAGCAGCTTATTCCGACTAGCGGGGGGAGAAACGGACATTCAGTACTTC.

The chain employs TRBV6-5 and TRBJ1-1, with D maybe TRBD1 (6 bases). This CDR3 region has 15 residues. CDR1 MNHEY and CDR2 SVGAGI come from the germline V gene. Trimming took 1 base from V and 7 from J, leaving 16 bases between them. As DNA, the CDR3 is TGTGCCAGCAGTTACTGGACGGGGGCGGGGGTTGAAGCTTTCTTT. Protein product: CASSYWTGAGVEAFF.

The gene calls are TRBV18 and TRBJ2-3; the match to TRBD1 covers 7 bases. The germline CDR1 and CDR2 sequences are KGHSH and LQKENI. The CDR3 totals 12 residues. Trimming cost V 6 bases and J 5 bases; bases outside gene matches: 2. The CDR3: CASSAGGDTQYF. The CDR3 coding sequence is TGTGCCAGCTCGGCAGGGGGAGATACGCAGTATTTT.

The V call is TRBV5-4, the J call TRBJ2-7; tentative D call: TRBD1 (5 bases). The CDR3 contains 15 residues. In germline, CDR1 is SGHNT, CDR2 YYREEE (reference sequence). V lost 0 bases and J lost 4, with 14 bases in between. Here the CDR3 reads CASSLAPAGQYEQYF. Here the CDR3 DNA reads TGTGCCAGCAGCTTGGCCCCGGCAGGGCAGTACGAGCAGTACTTC.

This clone is a singleton in its sample. At one end the junction does not follow the germline gene, possibly because of a read error. V is TRBV7-7 and J is TRBJ2-5, with 10 bases matching TRBD2. The germline CDR1 and CDR2 sequences are SSHAT and FNYEAQ (reference sequence). This CDR3 has 14 residues. The CDR3 DNA reads TGTGCTAGCAGCCGTATAGCGGGGGGAGAGACCCAGTACTTC. It specifies CASSRIAGGETQYF.

This clone was seen more than once but under ten times. The genes are TRBV18 and TRBJ1-5; D unresolved. The CDR3 extends over 13 amino acids. Trimming took off 3 bases at V and 6 bases at J, with 9 bases between the two ends. Germline V lookup: CDR1 KGHSH, CDR2 LQKENI. In DNA, the CDR3 is TGTGCCAGCTCACCTTACTTAGGTCAGCCCCAGCATTTT. Translating gives CASSPYLGQPQHF.

The chain links TRBV10-1 to TRBJ2-7; TRBD1 or TRBD2 may be the D gene (5 bases each). The V gene lost 4 bases and the J gene lost 7 bases, with 14 bases spanning the gap. Germline V gene sequence: CDR1 WNHNN, CDR2 SYGVQD (reference sequence). CDR3 length equals 13 residues. CDR3 coding DNA: TGCGCCAGCAGTGCCTGGGACGCCAGAGAGCAGTACTTC. This translates into CASSAWDAREQYF.

This chain's CDR3 is CASSLGQGNNSPLHF. The DNA of the CDR3 is TGCGCCAGCAGCTTGGGACAGGGAAATAATTCACCCCTCCACTTT. The gene calls are TRBV5-1 and TRBJ1-6; 7 bases map to TRBD1. Germline lookup yields CDR1 SGHRS and CDR2 YFSETQ. The CDR3 extends over 15 amino acids. V lost 0 bases, J lost 5 bases, and 2 bases stayed unmatched.

This chain joins TRBV7-9 and TRBJ2-2; maybe TRBD1 (6 bases). The CDR3 sequence is 14 residues long. The V and J ends lost 5 bases and 6 bases respectively, with 13 bases between them. The germline CDR1 and CDR2 sequences are SEHNR and FQNEAQ (reference sequence). CDR3 loop: CASSPYRDPGELFF. CDR3 sequence (DNA): TGTGCCAGCAGCCCCTACAGGGACCCCGGGGAGCTGTTTTTT.

The chain joins TRBV9 to TRBJ2-2, with D maybe TRBD1 (7 bases). The CDR3 has 17 residues. The germline CDR1 and CDR2 sequences are SGDLS and YYNGEE. V shed 4 bases and J shed 0 bases, with 16 bases lying between them. This chain's CDR3 is CASSPRGAKSNTGELFF. Here the CDR3 DNA reads TGTGCCAGCAGCCCCAGGGGGGCCAAGTCGAACACCGGGGAGCTGTTTTTT.

The rearrangement uses TRBV19 and TRBJ1-5; D may be TRBD1 (6 bases). Germline values: CDR1 LNHDA, CDR2 SQIVND (reference sequence). The V end lost 1 base, the J end lost 2 bases, and 6 bases lay between the germline ends. The CDR3 totals 14 residues. The CDR3 region has the DNA TGTGCCAGTAGTATAGGACAGGGCAATCAGCCCCAGCATTTT. Amino acids: CASSIGQGNQPQHF.

The gene calls are TRBV12-2 and TRBJ2-6; the D segment call TRBD1 is taken from the table without a DNA check. TRBV12-2 is shown as a pseudogene. CDR3 length: 19 residues. The CDR3 DNA is TGTGCAAGTCGCCCTACTCCGGGACAGCTTCTAGCTGGGGCCAACGTCCTGACTTTC. As protein: CASRPTPGQLLAGANVLTF.

The rearrangement uses TRBV7-2 and TRBJ2-5; TRBD1 agrees at 9 bases. Germline CDR1 and CDR2: SGHTA and FQGNSA. The CDR3 consists of 15 residues. Trimming took 5 bases from V and 5 from J; bases not matched to a gene: 9. The CDR3 loop is CASSPGDREAETQYF. The CDR3 DNA sequence: TGTGCCAGCAGCCCTGGGGACAGGGAGGCGGAGACCCAGTACTTC. Complete variable domain (other parts from reference TRBV7-2 and TRBJ2-5): GAGVSQSPSNKVTEKGKDVELRCDPISGHTALYWYRQSLGQGLEFLIYFQGNSAPDKSGLPSDRFSAERTGGSVSTLTIQRTQQEDSAVYLCASSPGDREAETQYFGPGTRLLVL.

The rearrangement links TRBV9 to TRBJ1-1, with D hard to call. Trimming took 1 base from V and 3 from J, leaving 10 bases between them. Germline CDR1 is SGDLS and CDR2 is YYNGEE. The CDR3 is 14 amino acids. The CDR3 reads CASSVSFGDTEAFF. The CDR3 region has the DNA TGTGCCAGCAGCGTAAGTTTTGGTGACACTGAAGCTTTCTTT.

V gene TRBV16 combines with J gene TRBJ2-5; D gene unclear. CDR1 and CDR2 from the germline V gene are KGHSY and FQNENV. Trimming left V 0 bases short and J 1 base short, with 6 bases between. This CDR3 comprises 14 residues. The CDR3 spells CASSQSIFQETQYF. The DNA for the CDR3 is TGTGCCAGCAGCCAATCAATATTCCAAGAGACCCAGTACTTC.

CDR3 sequence reads: CASDVAGTANTEAFF. CDR3 sequence (DNA): TGTGCCAGTGACGTCGCTGGGACAGCTAACACTGAAGCTTTCTTT. The chain combines TRBV6-6 with TRBJ1-1, with 7 positions matching TRBD1. Germline V lookup: CDR1 MNHNY, CDR2 SVGAGI (reference sequence). This CDR3 has 15 residues. After removal of 9 bases from V and 2 bases from J, the junction contained 12 bases not matched to a gene.

J is TRBJ1-1 and V is TRBV5-1, with 9 bases aligning to TRBD1. CDR1 is SGHRS, CDR2 YFSETQ, per germline. The CDR3 extends over 15 amino acids. The J segment lost 5 bases and the V segment lost 0 bases, leaving 5 bases of the junction unmatched. The CDR3 bases are TGCGCCAGCAGCTTGGCGGGACAGGGATGGACTGAAGCTTTCTTT. Protein sequence: CASSLAGQGWTEAFF.

The chain joins TRBV5-1 to TRBJ2-1, with D perhaps matching TRBD2 (6 bases). The CDR3 sequence is 15 residues long. V gave up 2 bases and J gave up 5 bases, with 14 bases separating them. Germline CDR1 and CDR2: SGHRS and YFSETQ. Here the CDR3 DNA reads TGCGCCAGCAGCTTCGGCGGGGCGCAGAACAATGAGCAGTTCTTC. It translates to CASSFGGAQNNEQFF.

The J gene is TRBJ2-5, the V gene TRBV5-4; perhaps TRBD2 as D (7 bases). This CDR3 has 14 residues. V was clipped by 7 bases and J by 2 bases, with 15 bases between them. The V gene's germline CDR1 is SGHNT and CDR2 YYREEE (reference sequence). CDR3 sequence reads: CASFKGGGQETQYF. CDR3 nucleotide sequence: TGTGCCAGCTTTAAAGGGGGGGGACAAGAGACCCAGTACTTC.

This clone was observed a few times. The chain employs TRBV21-1 and TRBJ1-3; the D call in the table, TRBD1, was not verified against the DNA. TRBV21-1 is flagged as a pseudogene. This CDR3 contains 14 residues. CDR3 in amino acids: CASSKKGAGNTIYF. CDR3 nucleotides: TGTGCCAGCAGCAAAAAGGGGGCAGGAAACACCATATATTTT.

The gene calls are TRBV7-2 and TRBJ2-2; 7 bases map to TRBD1. CDR1 and CDR2 from the germline V gene are SGHTA and FQGNSA. This CDR3 spans 14 amino acids. Trimming at V came to 5 bases and at J to 6 bases, leaving 6 bases not matched to a gene. The CDR3 nucleotides are TGTGCCAGCAGCAGGACACAGGGGCCCGGGGAGCTGTTTTTT. It is translated as CASSRTQGPGELFF.

The chain employs TRBV4-2 and TRBJ1-3, with D maybe TRBD1 (5 bases). Germline assignment: CDR1 LGHNA and CDR2 YNFKEQ. This CDR3 spans 13 amino acids. Deletions cut 5 bases from V and 8 bases from J, with 13 bases between. The CDR3 nucleotides are TGTGCCAGCAGCTTGGCAGGGAGGGACACCATATATTTT. Amino acid sequence: CASSLAGRDTIYF.

This chain uses TRBV6-6 with TRBJ1-1; 7 nucleotides align to TRBD1. In germline, CDR1 is MNHNY, CDR2 SVGAGI (reference sequence). This CDR3 is built from 13 residues. Trimming removed 5 bases from V and 2 bases from J; junction bases left unmatched: 2. CDR3 sequence reads: CASSRDSNTEAFF. The DNA of the CDR3 is TGTGCCAGCAGTAGGGACAGTAACACTGAAGCTTTCTTT.